This T cell receptor beta chain originates from a study of T-cell reconstitution after alpha-beta-depleted transplantation in children. Unique molecular identifiers were incorporated into the prepared TCRbeta library. Via MiXCR, TCRdb re-called the PCR reads, giving one row per CDR3 protein. The top ten clones hold over 0.95% of a sample with hundreds of thousands of distinct CDR3 sequences, over 15% of them seen once. Per germline, CDR1 SEHNR and CDR2 FQNEAQ (reference sequence). The CDR3 totals 14 residues. V lost 5 bases and J 2 bases, leaving 10 bases between the germline ends. The chain links TRBV7-9 to TRBJ2-1, with D maybe TRBD2 (6 bases). This TCR was recovered from a human donor who donated a stem cell graft to a child with acute myeloid leukemia. Sequences were derived from PBMCs from the stem cell graft donor, sampled from the stem cell graft. The CDR3 DNA reads as TGTGCCAGCAGCATGGCTAGCGCCTACAATGAGCAGTTCTTC. Amino acid sequence: CASSMASAYNEQFF.